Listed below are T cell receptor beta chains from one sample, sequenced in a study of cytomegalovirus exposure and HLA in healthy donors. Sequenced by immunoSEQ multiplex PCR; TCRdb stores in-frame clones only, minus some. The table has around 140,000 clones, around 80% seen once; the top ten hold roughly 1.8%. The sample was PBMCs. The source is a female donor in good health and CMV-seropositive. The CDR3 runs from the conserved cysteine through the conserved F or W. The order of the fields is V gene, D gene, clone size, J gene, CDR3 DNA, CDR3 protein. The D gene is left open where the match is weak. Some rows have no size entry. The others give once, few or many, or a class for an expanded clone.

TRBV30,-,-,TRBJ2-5,TGTTCTATTCGCGGGAAGTATCAATTGGAGACCCAGTACTTC,CSIRGKYQLETQYF
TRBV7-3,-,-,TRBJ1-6,TGTGCCAGCAGTACTACCCAGAATTCACCCCTCCACTTT,CASSTTQNSPLHF
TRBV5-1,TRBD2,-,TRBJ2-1,TGCGCCAGCAGCTTGGCATCGGGGGGGCCGTACAATGAGCAGTTCTTC,CASSLASGGPYNEQFF
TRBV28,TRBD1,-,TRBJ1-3,TGTGCCAGCAAAAAGGACAGGGGGCAAGGTGGAAACACCATATATTTT,CASKKDRGQGGNTIYF
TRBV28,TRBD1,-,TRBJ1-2,TGTGCCAGCAGTGGCTATCCGGGACAGGGGACGGGTGGCTACACCTTC,CASSGYPGQGTGGYTF
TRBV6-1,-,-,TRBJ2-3,TGTGCCAGCAGTGAAGACAGGTCCACAGATACGCAGTATTTT,CASSEDRSTDTQYF
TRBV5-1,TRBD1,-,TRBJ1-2,TGCGCCAGCAGCTTGGCGTCTGGGACAGACTATGGCTACCCCTTC,CASSLASGTDYGYPF
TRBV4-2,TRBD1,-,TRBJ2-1,TGTGCCAGCAGCCAAGGGGGACAGGGAAACAATGAGCAGTTCTTC,CASSQGGQGNNEQFF
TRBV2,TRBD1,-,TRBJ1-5,TGTGCCAGCAGTTCCACAGGGGGGACTCAGCCCCAGCATTTT,CASSSTGGTQPQHF
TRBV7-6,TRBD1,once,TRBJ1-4,TGTGCCAGCAGCTTCGTTGTTTGGAGGGGGCATGAAAAACTGTTTTTT,CASSFVVWRGHEKLFF
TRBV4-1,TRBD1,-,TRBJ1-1,TGCGCCAGCAGCCAAGTTGGGACAGAACCTACTGATGTAGCTTTCTTT,CASSQVGTEPTDVAFF
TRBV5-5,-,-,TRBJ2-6,TGTGCCAGCAGCTTGGAGGTCTGGAGCTCTGGGGCCAACGTCCTGACTTTC,CASSLEVWSSGANVLTF
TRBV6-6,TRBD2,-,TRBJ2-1,TGTGCCAGCAGTTCGTTAGCGGGAGGGCACGAGCAGTTCTTC,CASSSLAGGHEQFF
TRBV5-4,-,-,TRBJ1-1,TGTGCCAGCAGCCACCAGGGGAACACTGAAGCTTTCTTT,CASSHQGNTEAFF
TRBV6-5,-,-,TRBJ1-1,TGTGCCAGCAGTTACTCGAAAAGAGGGGGTACTGAAGCTTTCTTT,CASSYSKRGGTEAFF
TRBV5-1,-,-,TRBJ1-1,TGCGCCAGCACCTCGTGGGGCAAGAACACTGAAGCTTTCTTT,CASTSWGKNTEAFF
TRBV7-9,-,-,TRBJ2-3,TGTGCCAGCAGCTTAGGTACTGGCACAGATACGCAGTATTTT,CASSLGTGTDTQYF
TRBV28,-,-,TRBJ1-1,TGTGCCAGCAGTTTAGTTGGGCAGGGTCGACGAGTTGAAGCTTTCTTT,CASSLVGQGRRVEAFF
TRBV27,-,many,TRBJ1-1,TGTGCCAGCAGTTTCCGGGGGGTAGCTTTCTTT,CASSFRGVAFF
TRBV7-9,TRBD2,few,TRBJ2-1,TGTGCCAGCAGACCCCCACCTAGCGGGGGCTACAATGAGCAGTTCTTC,CASRPPPSGGYNEQFF
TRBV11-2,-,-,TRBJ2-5,TGTGCCAGCAGCTTAGCAGGGCCAGAGACCCAGTACTTC,CASSLAGPETQYF
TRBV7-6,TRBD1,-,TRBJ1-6,TGTGCCAGCAGCTCGATCGACAGGGGGGATTCACCCCTCCACTTT,CASSSIDRGDSPLHF
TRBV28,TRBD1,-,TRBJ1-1,TGTGCCAGCAGTCAACGACAGGGAATGGTGAACACTGAAGCTTTCTTT,CASSQRQGMVNTEAFF
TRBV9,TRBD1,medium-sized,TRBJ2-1,TGTGCCAGCAGCGCAAGTTACAGGGGAAATGAGCAGTTCTTC,CASSASYRGNEQFF
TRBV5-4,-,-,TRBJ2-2,TGTGCCAGCAGCTTGGAAGCGGTCAACACCGGGGAGCTGTTTTTT,CASSLEAVNTGELFF
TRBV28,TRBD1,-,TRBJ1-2,TGTGCCAGCAGTCGGGGACAGGGTTATGGCTACACCTTC,CASSRGQGYGYTF
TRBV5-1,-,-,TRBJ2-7,TGCGCCAGCAGCTTCAATTCGGGTTCGAGCTCCTACGAGCAGTACTTC,CASSFNSGSSSYEQYF
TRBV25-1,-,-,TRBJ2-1,TGTGCCAGCAGCCCTAGTGAAGGAGGTCATGAGCAGTTCTTC,CASSPSEGGHEQFF
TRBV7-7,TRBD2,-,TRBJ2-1,TGTGCCAGCAGCTTAAGTGCTAGCGGGGGGGAAGATGAGCAGTTCTTC,CASSLSASGGEDEQFF
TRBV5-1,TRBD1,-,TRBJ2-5,TGCGCCAGCAGCTTATGGACAGGGGGACAAGAGACCCAGTACTTC,CASSLWTGGQETQYF
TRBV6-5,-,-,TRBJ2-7,TGTGCCAGCAGTTCGATAACTAGCAACTCCTACGAGCAGTACTTC,CASSSITSNSYEQYF
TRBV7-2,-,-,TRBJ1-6,TGTGCCAGCAGCTTAGGCGGGGTACAGCGCCGAAATTCACCCCTCCACTTT,CASSLGGVQRRNSPLHF
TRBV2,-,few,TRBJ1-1,TGTGCCAGCAGAGACAGTTACCTAACTGAAGCTTTCTTT,CASRDSYLTEAFF
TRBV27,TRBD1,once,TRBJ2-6,TGTGCCAGCAGACCCTGGGGACAGGGCTCTGGGGCCAACGTCCTGACTTTC,CASRPWGQGSGANVLTF
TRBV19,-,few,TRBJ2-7,TGTGCCAGTAGTATTGGGGGGACCTACGAGCAGTACTTC,CASSIGGTYEQYF
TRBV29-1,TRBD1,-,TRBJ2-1,TGCAGCGTTGGAAAGCAGGCAGGGGGCAATGAGCAGTTCTTC,CSVGKQAGGNEQFF
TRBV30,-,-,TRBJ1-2,TGTGCCTGGAGAGGCCAGGGTTTTGACTATGGCTACACCTTC,CAWRGQGFDYGYTF
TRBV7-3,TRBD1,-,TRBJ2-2,TGTGCCAGCCGCCCGGACGGGACAGGGCCCACCGGGGAGCTGTTTTTT,CASRPDGTGPTGELFF
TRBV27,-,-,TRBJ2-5,TGTGCCAGCGGAGCGGTCCGGGGCCAAGAGACCCAGTACTTC,CASGAVRGQETQYF
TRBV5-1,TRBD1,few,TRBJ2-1,TGCGCCAGCAGCATACAGGGGAGCTCCTACAATGAGCAGTTCTTC,CASSIQGSSYNEQFF
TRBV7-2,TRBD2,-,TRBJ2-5,TGTGCCAGCAGCTTGGGGGGACTAGCGGGAGAGACCCAGTACTTC,CASSLGGLAGETQYF
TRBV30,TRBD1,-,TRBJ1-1,TGTGCCTGGAGGGGGGGCCAGGGGGACGGGTGGGGCACTGAAGCTTTCTTT,CAWRGGQGDGWGTEAFF
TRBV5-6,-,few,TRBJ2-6,TGTGCCAGCAGCTTGGTACAGTACTCTGGGGCCAACGTCCTGACTTTC,CASSLVQYSGANVLTF
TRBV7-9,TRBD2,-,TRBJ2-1,TGTGCCAGCAGCCCAAGACTAGCGGGGGCCAGAAATGAGCAGTTCTTC,CASSPRLAGARNEQFF